These 23 T cell receptor beta chains were sequenced from one sample in a study of T cell responses to AZD1222 COVID-19 vaccine. Using immunoSEQ multiplex PCR, the repertoire was profiled, and TCRdb retains in-frame clones only, with some absent. The sample has more than 75,000 clones; about 90% are singletons. The specimen was peripheral blood, collected 28 days after the second AZD1222 dose. Receptors were obtained from an adult who received the AZD1222 COVID-19 vaccine.

V and J are TRBV3-1 (or the pseudogene TRBV3-2) and TRBJ1-2, with D tentatively TRBD1 (6 bases). Trimming took 1 base from V and 3 from J, leaving 15 bases between them. The germline CDR1 and CDR2 sequences are LGHDT and YNNKEL (reference sequence). This CDR3 comprises 16 residues. CDR3 sequence reads: CASSQGSGAPYYGYTF. Here the CDR3 DNA reads TGTGCCAGCAGCCAAGGGTCGGGGGCTCCGTACTATGGCTACACCTTC.

V usage is TRBV5-8 and J usage is TRBJ1-5; the D gene is possibly TRBD1 (5 bases). Germline values: CDR1 SGHTS, CDR2 YDEGEE. V lost 2 bases and J 0 bases, leaving 12 bases between the germline ends. The CDR3 runs to 16 residues. The CDR3 nucleotides read TGTGCCAGCAGCTTATATGACGGGGCTAGCAATCAGCCCCAGCATTTT. It translates to CASSLYDGASNQPQHF.

The V and J genes are TRBV11-2 and TRBJ2-3; 8 positions match TRBD2. The V segment lost 5 bases and the J segment 0 bases; nucleotides outside the gene matches: 7. The CDR3 length is 16 residues. Germline lookup yields CDR1 SGHAT and CDR2 FQNNGV. CDR3 bases: TGTGCCAGCAGCCCCGCGGGGGGAGGGAGCACAGATACGCAGTATTTT. It codes for CASSPAGGGSTDTQYF. Complete variable domain (other parts from reference TRBV11-2 and TRBJ2-3): EAGVAQSPRYKIIEKRQSVAFWCNPISGHATLYWYQQILGQGPKLLIQFQNNGVVDDSQLPKDRFSAERLKGVDSTLKIQPAKLEDSAVYLCASSPAGGGSTDTQYFGPGTRLTVL.

This clone showed up just a few times. V usage is TRBV13 and J usage is TRBJ1-1, with D maybe TRBD1 (5 bases). Germline assignment: CDR1 PRHDT and CDR2 FYEKMQ (reference sequence). The CDR3 consists of 15 residues. Trimming left V 4 bases short and J 4 bases short, with 16 bases between. CDR3 DNA: TGTGCCAGCAGCTCCCCGGGTTGGGGGTCCACTGAAGCTTTCTTT. Amino acid sequence: CASSSPGWGSTEAFF.

The J gene is TRBJ2-3, the V gene TRBV29-1; TRBD1 matches at 8 bases. The germline CDR1 and CDR2 sequences are SQVTM and ANQGSEA. There are 14 residues in the CDR3. The junction had 7 bases not matched to a gene; V was cut back by 5 bases and J by 3 bases. DNA of the CDR3: TGCAGCGTTCGCCCGGGACAGGTTACAGATACGCAGTATTTT. It encodes CSVRPGQVTDTQYF.

The V gene is TRBV6-2 or TRBV6-3, the J gene TRBJ1-1; 7 bases agree with TRBD1. The CDR3 covers 13 residues. Trimming removed 4 bases from V and 4 bases from J; junction bases left unmatched: 3. Germline-derived CDR1 and CDR2 are MNHEY and SVGEGT. The CDR3 protein is CASSSWTGTEAFF. CDR3 DNA sequence: TGTGCCAGCAGTTCCTGGACAGGCACTGAAGCTTTCTTT.

The chain is built from TRBV6-2 or TRBV6-3 and TRBJ1-4; 7 bases are shared with TRBD1. The germline V gene encodes CDR1 MNHEY and CDR2 SVGEGT. With V trimmed by 6 bases and J by 1 base, 11 bases remained unmatched. The CDR3 is 17 amino acids. The CDR3 DNA sequence: TGTGCCAGCAGCCCCGGGACAGCATGGAGAACTAATGAAAAACTGTTTTTT. Amino acid sequence: CASSPGTAWRTNEKLFF.

This sequence joins TRBV28 and TRBJ1-1; D gene uncertain. The germline gives CDR1 MDHEN, CDR2 SYDVKM. The CDR3 contains 14 residues. The V end was cut by 5 bases, the J end by 1 base, with 11 bases between. Here the CDR3 DNA reads TGTGCCAGCAGTCTCCCTCTTTGGAACACTGAAGCTTTCTTT. It encodes CASSLPLWNTEAFF.

The count of this clone is one. The chain is built from TRBV28 and TRBJ2-1; maybe TRBD1 (5 bases). Trimming removed 7 bases at V and 3 bases at J, with 10 bases between. This CDR3 region has 13 residues. The germline gives CDR1 MDHEN, CDR2 SYDVKM. CDR3 sequence: CASKGAFYNEQFF. CDR3 sequence (DNA): TGTGCCAGCAAAGGGGCTTTCTACAATGAGCAGTTCTTC.

The chain carries TRBV15 and TRBJ2-7; D not certain. The CDR3 is made up of 14 amino acids. CDR1 and CDR2 (germline): LNHNV, YYDKDF (reference sequence). Deletions cut 7 bases from V and 0 bases from J, with 13 bases between. The CDR3 DNA is TGTGCCACCACAGCCGGGTTAGGCTCCTACGAGCAGTACTTC. It codes for CATTAGLGSYEQYF.

This clone was picked up a small number of times. This sequence joins TRBV30 and TRBJ2-1; 10 nucleotides align to TRBD2. Germline lookup yields CDR1 GTSNPN and CDR2 SVGIG (reference sequence). V trimming: 4 bases; J trimming: 2 bases; junction bases outside the gene matches: 5. The CDR3 spans 15 residues. For the CDR3, the DNA is TGTGCCTGGAAGCCTAGCGGGAGCGCCTACAATGAGCAGTTCTTC. Its protein product is CAWKPSGSAYNEQFF. Full variable domain (outside the CDR3, taken from reference TRBV30 and TRBJ2-1): SQTIHQWPATLVQPVGSPLSLECTVEGTSNPNLYWYRQAAGRGLQLLFYSVGIGQISSEVPQNLSASRPQDRQFILSSKKLLLSDSGFYLCAWKPSGSAYNEQFFGPGTRLTVL.

This clone has a single count. The chain is built from TRBV5-5 and TRBJ2-1, with 11 bases fitting TRBD2. Per the germline V gene, CDR1 is SGHKS and CDR2 is YYEKEE (reference sequence). This CDR3 region has 15 residues. Germline trimming cut 2 bases from V and 6 bases from J; bases unmatched to any gene: 4. The CDR3 protein is CASSLFTSGSNEQFF. The CDR3 DNA reads as TGTGCCAGCAGCTTATTTACTAGCGGGAGCAATGAGCAGTTCTTC.

As for this clone: The sample holds other DNA sequences that translate to the same CDR3. This chain joins TRBV4-2 and TRBJ2-3; D gene unclear. CDR3 length: 13 amino acids. Trimming shortened V by 3 bases and J by 0 bases, and 4 bases separated the two germline ends. Germline CDR1 is LGHNA and CDR2 is YNFKEQ. The chain's CDR3 is CASSQRSTDTQYF. DNA of the CDR3: TGTGCCAGCAGCCAGCGTAGCACAGATACGCAGTATTTT.

This clone was counted once. The chain couples TRBV28 to TRBJ1-2; D gene unclear. CDR1 is MDHEN, CDR2 SYDVKM, per germline. The CDR3 is made up of 13 amino acids. Trimming pared 2 bases from V and 7 bases from J, leaving 11 bases between. CDR3: CASSLGVIRGYTF. The DNA for the CDR3 is TGTGCCAGCAGTTTAGGAGTTATCCGTGGCTACACCTTC.

This clone was seen a handful of times. V and J are TRBV10-1 and TRBJ2-7, with D hard to call. In germline, CDR1 is WNHNN, CDR2 SYGVQD (reference sequence). V dropped 0 bases and J dropped 5 bases, with 20 bases sitting between them. The CDR3 consists of 17 residues. The CDR3 DNA follows: TGCGCCAGCAGTGAGTCTCTCACCCGAGCGTCACAGAACGAGCAGTACTTC. Translation: CASSESLTRASQNEQYF.

The chain has TRBV6-6 and TRBJ2-7; possibly TRBD2 for D (5 bases). Germline V CDR1 and CDR2: MNHNY, SVGAGI (reference sequence). V was trimmed by 2 bases and J by 3 bases, leaving 11 bases between them. CDR3 length equals 14 residues. CDR3 DNA sequence: TGTGCCAGCAGTTACGAAGCGGAACACTACGAGCAGTACTTC. This encodes CASSYEAEHYEQYF.

The chain is built from TRBV7-2 and TRBJ2-3; 11 bases are shared with TRBD2. The CDR3 is 15 amino acids. The V segment lost 6 bases and the J segment 5 bases; nucleotides outside the gene matches: 7. Germline V gene lookup returns CDR1 SGHTA and CDR2 FQGNSA. CDR3 coding DNA: TGTGCCAGCAGGTTTACTAGCGGGAGTGAAGATACGCAGTATTTT. Translated: CASRFTSGSEDTQYF.

This clone showed up just once. This chain joins TRBV10-2 and TRBJ2-5, with D maybe TRBD2 (5 bases). The V end lost 3 bases, the J end lost 5 bases, and 10 bases lay between the germline ends. This CDR3 has 13 amino acids. Per the germline V gene, CDR1 is WSHSY and CDR2 is SAAADI. CDR3 bases: TGCGCCAGCAGTGACGGGGTCTCCGAGACCCAGTACTTC. Its translation is CASSDGVSETQYF.

The chain combines TRBV5-5 with TRBJ2-7; D unclear. Per the germline V gene, CDR1 is SGHKS and CDR2 is YYEKEE (reference sequence). Trimming shortened V by 3 bases and J by 1 base, and 11 bases separated the two germline ends. This CDR3 spans 14 amino acids. CDR3: CASSSNGISYEQYF. CDR3 DNA sequence: TGTGCCAGCAGCTCGAACGGAATTTCCTACGAGCAGTACTTC.

The rearrangement links TRBV6-2 or TRBV6-3 to TRBJ1-1; TRBD1 might be the D (6 bases). Germline V CDR1 and CDR2: MNHEY, SVGEGT. CDR3 size: 14 residues. With 2 bases removed from V and 3 bases from J, the gap between germline ends came to 10 bases. This CDR3 is CASSYPQGYTEAFF. The CDR3 DNA is TGTGCCAGCAGTTACCCTCAGGGGTACACTGAAGCTTTCTTT.

The chain is built from TRBV3-1 (or the pseudogene TRBV3-2) and TRBJ2-3; no definite D call. V was clipped by 2 bases and J by 6 bases, with 9 bases between them. This CDR3 has 13 residues. Germline assignment: CDR1 LGHDT and CDR2 YNNKEL (reference sequence). The chain's CDR3 is CASSQFRPDTQYF. For the CDR3, the DNA is TGTGCCAGCAGCCAATTTAGGCCGGATACGCAGTATTTT.

The chain couples TRBV5-1 to TRBJ2-1; D remains unclear. The CDR3 runs to 11 residues. The germline gives CDR1 SGHRS, CDR2 YFSETQ. V lost 6 bases and J lost 8, with 9 bases in between. The CDR3 loop reads CASTSRYEQFF. As DNA, the CDR3 is TGCGCCAGCACCTCTAGGTATGAGCAGTTCTTC.

This clone appeared a few times. The chain employs TRBV6-5 and TRBJ2-7; 10 positions match TRBD2. The CDR3 spans 13 residues. Trimming took 6 bases from V and 4 from J; bases not matched to a gene: 3. The germline CDR1 and CDR2 sequences are MNHEY and SVGAGI. CDR3 DNA: TGTGCCAGCAGCAAGCGGGAGGGGTACGAGCAGTACTTC. Protein: CASSKREGYEQYF.